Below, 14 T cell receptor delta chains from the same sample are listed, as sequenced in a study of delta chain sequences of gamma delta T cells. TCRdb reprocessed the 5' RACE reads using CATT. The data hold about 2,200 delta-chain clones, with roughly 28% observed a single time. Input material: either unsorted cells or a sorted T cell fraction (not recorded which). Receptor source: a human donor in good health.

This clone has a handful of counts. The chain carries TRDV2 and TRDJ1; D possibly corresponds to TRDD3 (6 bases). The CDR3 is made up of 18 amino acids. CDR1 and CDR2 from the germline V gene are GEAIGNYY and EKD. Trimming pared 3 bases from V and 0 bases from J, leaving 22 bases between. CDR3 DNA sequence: TGTGCCTGTGACCCGGTTGGAGGGGATCCCCTACACACCGATAAACTCATCTTT. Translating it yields CACDPVGGDPLHTDKLIF.

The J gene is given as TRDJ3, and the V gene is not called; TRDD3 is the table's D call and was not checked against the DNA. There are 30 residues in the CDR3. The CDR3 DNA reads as TGCAGTGGTATCAACGCAGAGTCCTCTCCTATCCGCTCTTGGGGGCGTTCTACTGGGGGCTTCTCCTGGGACACCCGACAGATGTTTTTC. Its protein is CSGINAESSPIRSWGRSTGGFSWDTRQMFF.

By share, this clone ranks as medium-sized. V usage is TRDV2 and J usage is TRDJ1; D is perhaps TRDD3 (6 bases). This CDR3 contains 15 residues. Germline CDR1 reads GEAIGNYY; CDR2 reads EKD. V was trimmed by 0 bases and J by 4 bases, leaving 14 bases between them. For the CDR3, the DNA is TGTGCCTGTGACACCGTGGGGGGTGCCGGCGATAAACTCATCTTT. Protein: CACDTVGGAGDKLIF.

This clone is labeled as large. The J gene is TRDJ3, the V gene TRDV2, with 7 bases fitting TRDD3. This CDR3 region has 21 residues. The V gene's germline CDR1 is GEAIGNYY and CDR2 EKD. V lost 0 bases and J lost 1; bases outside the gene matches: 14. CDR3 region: CACDTAGISRSWSWDTRQMFF. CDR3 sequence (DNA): TGTGCCTGTGACACCGCGGGGATATCTAGAAGTTGGTCCTGGGACACCCGACAGATGTTTTTC.

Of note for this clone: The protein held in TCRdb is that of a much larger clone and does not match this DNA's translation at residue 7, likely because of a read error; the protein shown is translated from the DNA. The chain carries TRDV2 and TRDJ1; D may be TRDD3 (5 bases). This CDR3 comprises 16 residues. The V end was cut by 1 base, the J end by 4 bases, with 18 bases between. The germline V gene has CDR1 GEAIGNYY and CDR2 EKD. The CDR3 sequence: CACDTVRDHAGDKLIF. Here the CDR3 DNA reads TGTGCCTGTGACACTGTAAGGGATCATGCGGGCGATAAACTCATCTTT.

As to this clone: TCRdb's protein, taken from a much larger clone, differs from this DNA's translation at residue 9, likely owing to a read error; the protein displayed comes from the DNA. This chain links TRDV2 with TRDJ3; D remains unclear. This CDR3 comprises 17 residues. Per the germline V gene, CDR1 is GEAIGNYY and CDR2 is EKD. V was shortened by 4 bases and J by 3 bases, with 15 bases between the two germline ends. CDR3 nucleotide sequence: TGTGCCTGTGATCCCGTACGGAGCTTCTGGGACACCCGACAGATGTTTTTC. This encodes CACDPVRSFWDTRQMFF.

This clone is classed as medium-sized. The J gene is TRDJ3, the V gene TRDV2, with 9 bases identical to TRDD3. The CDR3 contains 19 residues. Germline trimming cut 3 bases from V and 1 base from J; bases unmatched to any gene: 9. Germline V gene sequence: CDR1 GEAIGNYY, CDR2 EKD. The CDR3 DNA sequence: TGTGCCTGTGACTATTTACTGGGGGAGCTATCCTGGGACACCCGACAGATGTTTTTC. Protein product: CACDYLLGELSWDTRQMFF.

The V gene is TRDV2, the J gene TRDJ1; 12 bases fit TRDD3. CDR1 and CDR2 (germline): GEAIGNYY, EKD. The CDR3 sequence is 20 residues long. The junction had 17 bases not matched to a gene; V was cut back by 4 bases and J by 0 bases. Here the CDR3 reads CACEKLGDTSRSLNTDKLIF. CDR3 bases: TGTGCCTGTGAGAAACTGGGGGATACTAGTCGCTCGTTAAACACCGATAAACTCATCTTT.

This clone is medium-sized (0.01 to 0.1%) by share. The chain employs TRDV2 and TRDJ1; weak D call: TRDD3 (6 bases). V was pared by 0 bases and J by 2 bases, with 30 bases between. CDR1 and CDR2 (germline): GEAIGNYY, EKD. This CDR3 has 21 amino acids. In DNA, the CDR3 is TGTGCCTGTGACACCGTCGGCGGACCCCTAATCTCTGGGGAATTAACCGATAAACTCATCTTT. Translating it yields CACDTVGGPLISGELTDKLIF.

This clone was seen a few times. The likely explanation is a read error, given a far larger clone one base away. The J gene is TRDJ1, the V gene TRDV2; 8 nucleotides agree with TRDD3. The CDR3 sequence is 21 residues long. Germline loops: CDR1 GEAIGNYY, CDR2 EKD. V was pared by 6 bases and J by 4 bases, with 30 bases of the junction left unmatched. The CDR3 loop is CACQILGAADPAEKTVDKLIF. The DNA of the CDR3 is TGTGCCTGTCAGATACTGGGGGCAGCCGACCCCGCGGAGAAGACTGTCGATAAACTCATCTTT.

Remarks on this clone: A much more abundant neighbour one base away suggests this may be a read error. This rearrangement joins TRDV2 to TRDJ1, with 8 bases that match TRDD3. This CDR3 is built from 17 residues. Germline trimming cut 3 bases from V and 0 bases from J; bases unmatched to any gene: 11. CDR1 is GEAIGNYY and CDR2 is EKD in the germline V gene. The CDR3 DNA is TGTGCCTGTGACCGGGTACTGGGGGCCACGTACACCGATAAACTCATCTTT. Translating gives CACDRVLGATYTDKLIF.

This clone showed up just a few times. CDR3 sequence reads: CACDPLEAGGLRGDKLIF. CDR3 DNA: TGTGCCTGTGACCCGCTAGAAGCTGGGGGTCTTAGGGGCGATAAACTCATCTTT. J is TRDJ1 and V is TRDV2; the match to TRDD3 covers 7 bases. Germline CDR1 reads GEAIGNYY; CDR2 reads EKD. The CDR3 totals 18 residues. V dropped 3 bases and J dropped 4; count of bases not matched to a gene: 19.

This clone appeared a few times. This chain's CDR3 is CACDGVEDNYTDKLIF. The CDR3 bases are TGTGCCTGTGACGGGGTTGAGGACAATTACACCGATAAACTCATCTTT. The chain employs TRDV2 and TRDJ1; no reliable D call. V dropped 3 bases and J dropped 0 bases, with 16 bases sitting between them. This CDR3 is 16 amino acids long. The germline CDR1 and CDR2 sequences are GEAIGNYY and EKD.

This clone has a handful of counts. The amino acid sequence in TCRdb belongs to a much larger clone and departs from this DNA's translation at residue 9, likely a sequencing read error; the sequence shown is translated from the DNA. The DNA for the CDR3 is TGTGCCTGTGACACTGTTACTGGGGAGGATACAACAAAACTCATCTTT. Its protein product is CACDTVTGEDTTKLIF. The chain has TRDV2 and TRDJ1; 7 bases fit TRDD3. The CDR3 is made up of 16 amino acids. The junction had 15 bases not matched to a gene; V was cut back by 1 base and J by 8 bases. Germline V gene data show CDR1 as GEAIGNYY and CDR2 as EKD.